This entry concerns a single T cell receptor beta chain. The target of this receptor is not known. Within one base of it there is no much larger clone, and no base qualities were kept. The sample belongs to a study of T cells in localized non-small cell lung cancer (TCRdb year 2020). Some background on the complete study: Comparing tumors with uninvolved tumor-adjacent lungs, the study looked at the T cell repertoires of fewer than 250 patients with early-stage NSCLC. Of the NSCLC patients, 129 were male and about a hundred were female, and the mean age was around 70 years. The cohort comprised roughly 220 treatment-naïve NSCLC patients with resected, localized lung tumors. Overall results and qualifications from the work: The highest T cell clonality was observed in uninvolved tumor-adjacent lung, where clonality exceeded that of tumor, suggesting that antigenic responses were more focused in uninvolved tumor-adjacent lung. Because multi-region tumor sequencing was not done, intratumor heterogeneity could not be ruled out. Because the study design was exploratory, TCR variables were selected using unadjusted p-values without false-discovery rate correction. Higher T cell density in blood was associated with longer overall survival, whereas higher clonality in adjacent lung was associated with shorter survival. A median of 57 of the top 100 tumor clones were detected in paired uninvolved adjacent lung, and 28 of these tumor clones were also found among the top 100 clones of the paired uninvolved adjacent lung.

CDR3 length: 15 amino acids, cysteine to phenylalanine. The DNA shown is the 45-base CDR3, in frame from base 1. The germline V and J ends show losses of 3 bases and 4 bases respectively, and no gene match explains 9 bases of the junction. Via the germline V gene, CDR1 is SQVTM and CDR2 ANQGSEA. At diagnosis, tumor, uninvolved tumor-adjacent lung and peripheral blood were collected and then preserved as a mix of FFPE and fresh-frozen material. For TCR repertoire profiling, the blood samples were analyzed as peripheral blood mononuclear cells. TCR beta CDR3 regions were sequenced from DNA using the immunoSEQ Assay. Per the original workflow: To compute T cell density, TCR beta template counts were normalized to usable DNA, which was estimated by amplifying housekeeping genes. Richness was estimated using the preseqR package, with extrapolation to 400,000 templates for PBMC samples and to 120,000 templates for tissue samples. Clonality was taken to be one minus Pielou's evenness. To identify tissue-enriched TCRs, differential abundance testing was run on productive amino-acid clonotypes with a minimum total count of 5 and an alpha of 0.1. The Jaccard Index and the Morisita Overlap Index were used to measure how much the repertoires overlapped between compartments. GLIPH grouped TCR beta CDR3s together with public tetramer-defined viral CDR3s, and a viral motif had to include at least three viral sequences and show V-gene enrichment. The table comes from immuneACCESS by way of TCRdb, which keeps in-frame sequences with V and J called. Part of the clones is missing from these tables; in studies checked, under half for an unresolved V gene and the rest for unknown reasons. V, J and clone size derive from that table, while D and trimming were established from the DNA sequence. Present in this sample are 50,000 to 60,000 clones, around 81% of which were seen just once. The top ten clones comprise about 4.7% of the sample.

This receptor was taken from a woman aged 40 to 75 with stage II lung adenocarcinoma. Recombination linked TRBV29-1 to TRBJ1-2, with TRBD1 matching 9 junction bases. Sequencing was performed on PBMCs, taken before any cancer treatment. The CDR3 amino acid sequence is: CSVDTGGRGSYGYTF. The bases read TGCAGCGTTGATACAGGGGGCCGCGGTAGCTATGGCTACACCTTC.